One and the same sample provided the 18 T cell receptor beta chains below, sequenced in a study of blood T cell repertoires in COVID-19. Method: immunoSEQ multiplex PCR; TCRdb's copy keeps in-frame clones and lacks some. The data show under 250,000 clones, roughly nine tenths seen once. Material: peripheral blood. The source is a middle-aged man with acute or convalescent COVID-19.

The V and J genes are TRBV19 and TRBJ2-7; 13 bases align to TRBD2. Trimming took 6 bases from V and 7 from J; bases not matched to a gene: 9. CDR3 length: 15 amino acids. Germline V gene sequence: CDR1 LNHDA, CDR2 SQIVND (reference sequence). CDR3 sequence: CASRLTGTSGAEQYF. CDR3 nucleotide sequence: TGTGCCAGTAGACTCACCGGGACTAGCGGGGCAGAGCAGTACTTC.

The chain has TRBV5-1 and TRBJ1-1, with a weak D call TRBD1 (6 bases). This CDR3 region has 15 residues. CDR1 and CDR2 (germline): SGHRS, YFSETQ. V lost 2 bases and J 2 bases, leaving 13 bases between the germline ends. This CDR3 is CASSFPSGTNTEAFF. CDR3 sequence (DNA): TGCGCCAGCAGCTTTCCCTCCGGGACAAACACTGAAGCTTTCTTT.

V and J are TRBV3-1 (or the pseudogene TRBV3-2) and TRBJ2-1, with D possibly TRBD2 on 6 matching bases. Germline CDR1 reads LGHDT; CDR2 reads YNNKEL (reference sequence). This CDR3 spans 12 amino acids. V lost 6 bases and J lost 10, with 13 bases in between. The CDR3 DNA follows: TGTGCCAGCAGGGCTACTAGCACAGAGCAGTTCTTC. Translating gives CASRATSTEQFF.

The V and J genes are TRBV4-2 and TRBJ2-3, with 10 bases that match TRBD2. The CDR3 sequence is 17 residues long. Per germline, CDR1 LGHNA and CDR2 YNFKEQ. After removal of 0 bases from V and 3 bases from J, the junction contained 6 bases not matched to a gene. The CDR3 sequence is CASSQERASGSTDTQYF. CDR3 nucleotide sequence: TGTGCCAGCAGCCAAGAGAGGGCTAGCGGGAGTACAGATACGCAGTATTTT.

In its sample, this clone was seen a few times. This sequence joins TRBV3-1 (or the pseudogene TRBV3-2) and TRBJ2-1; TRBD2 aligns across 16 bases. Germline V gene lookup returns CDR1 LGHDT and CDR2 YNNKEL (reference sequence). This CDR3 region has 20 residues. V was clipped by 1 base and J by 8 bases; unmatched bases: 14. In nucleotides, the CDR3 is TGTGCCAGCAGCCAAGGACCGGGACTAGCGGGAGGGTCACCGTACGATGAGCAGTTCTTC. Its translation: CASSQGPGLAGGSPYDEQFF.

CDR3 in amino acids: CASSLAGEYGGELFF. In DNA form, the CDR3 reads TGTGCCAGCAGCTTAGCCGGGGAGTATGGCGGGGAGCTGTTTTTT. The chain couples TRBV11-3 to TRBJ2-2; tentatively, D is TRBD2 (5 bases). The CDR3 contains 15 residues. The germline CDR1 and CDR2 sequences are SGHNT and YENEEA. Trimming shortened V by 1 base and J by 7 bases, and 13 bases separated the two germline ends.

The chain is built from TRBV10-3 and TRBJ2-3, with D unclear. The length of the CDR3 is 15 residues. Germline CDR1 reads ENHRY; CDR2 reads SYGVKD. V dropped 2 bases and J dropped 2 bases, with 11 bases sitting between them. The CDR3 DNA sequence: TGTGCCATCAGTGAGCCGACTCCCGTCACAGATACGCAGTATTTT. Its translation is CAISEPTPVTDTQYF.

The V and J genes are TRBV6-1 and TRBJ2-1; 7 positions agree with TRBD2. V gave up 1 base and J gave up 13 bases; unmatched junction bases: 10. Germline V gene data show CDR1 as MNHNS and CDR2 as SASEGT. This CDR3 is built from 14 residues. The CDR3 DNA is TGTGCCAGCAGTGAAGGAAGTGCGGGAGAATCCCAGTTCTTC. As protein: CASSEGSAGESQFF.

The rearrangement joins TRBV19 to TRBJ1-4; 8 nucleotides agree with TRBD1. J gave up 8 bases and V 6 bases, and 14 bases lay outside the gene matches. Germline V CDR1 and CDR2: LNHDA, SQIVND (reference sequence). The CDR3 loop spans 16 amino acids. The CDR3 spells CASSPRGQARREKLFF. The CDR3 bases are TGTGCCAGTAGCCCCCGGGGACAGGCTAGGAGGGAAAAACTGTTTTTT.

The V gene is TRBV3-1 (or the pseudogene TRBV3-2), the J gene TRBJ2-3, with TRBD2 matching over 9 bases. Germline assignment: CDR1 LGHDT and CDR2 YNNKEL (reference sequence). The CDR3 has 15 amino acids. V shed 5 bases and J 1 base; nucleotides not matched to a gene: 4. The CDR3 protein is CASSSVAGGTDTQYF. The CDR3 DNA sequence: TGTGCCAGCAGCTCGGTAGCGGGAGGCACAGATACGCAGTATTTT.

J is TRBJ2-6 and V is TRBV5-1, with TRBD1 as a possible D gene (6 bases). Trimming removed 6 bases at V and 3 bases at J, with 13 bases between. Germline V gene sequence: CDR1 SGHRS, CDR2 YFSETQ. This CDR3 is 15 amino acids long. The CDR3: CASTIQGRGANVLTF. The CDR3 DNA follows: TGCGCCAGCACCATACAGGGTCGTGGGGCCAACGTCCTGACTTTC. The variable domain in full, completed from reference TRBV5-1 and TRBJ2-6, reads KAGVTQTPRYLIKTRGQQVTLSCSPISGHRSVSWYQQTPGQGLQFLFEYFSETQRNKGNFPGRFSGRQFSNSRSEMNVSTLELGDSALYLCASTIQGRGANVLTFGAGSRLTVL.

The chain's CDR3 is CASSQERDRIQYF. CDR3 DNA sequence: TGTGCCAGCAGTCAAGAGAGGGATCGCATTCAGTACTTC. The V and J genes are TRBV11-2 and TRBJ2-4, with a weak D call TRBD2 (5 bases). This CDR3 contains 13 residues. Trimming took off 6 bases at V and 9 bases at J, with 15 bases between the two ends. From germline, CDR1 is SGHAT and CDR2 FQNNGV.

The chain combines TRBV15 with TRBJ1-5; possible D gene TRBD1, 5 bases. Looked up from germline, CDR1 is LNHNV and CDR2 is YYDKDF (reference sequence). Deletions cut 5 bases from V and 0 bases from J, with 11 bases between. CDR3 length equals 15 residues. The CDR3 coding sequence is TGTGCCACCAGCGCCCGGGGGAATAGCAATCAGCCCCAGCATTTT. This sequence encodes CATSARGNSNQPQHF. Combining the CDR3 with reference TRBV15 and TRBJ1-5 gives the whole variable domain DAMVIQNPRYQVTQFGKPVTLSCSQTLNHNVMYWYQQKSSQAPKLLFHYYDKDFNNEADTPDNFQSRRPNTSFCFLDIRSPGLGDTAMYLCATSARGNSNQPQHFGDGTRLSIL.

The chain links TRBV5-1 to TRBJ1-2, with unresolved D. This CDR3 has 14 residues. Trimming left V 5 bases short and J 3 bases short, with 14 bases between. In germline, CDR1 is SGHRS, CDR2 YFSETQ. CDR3 sequence: CASSHLPGDYGYTF. In DNA, the CDR3 is TGCGCCAGCAGTCACCTGCCGGGTGACTATGGCTACACCTTC.

The chain has TRBV9 and TRBJ2-3; D uncertain. CDR3 size: 11 residues. CDR1 and CDR2 from the germline V gene are SGDLS and YYNGEE. Trimming removed 1 base from V and 6 bases from J, with 3 bases in between. CDR3: CASSVQDTQYF. CDR3 nucleotides: TGTGCCAGCAGCGTACAGGATACGCAGTATTTT.

The rearrangement links TRBV28 to TRBJ1-1; perhaps TRBD1 as D (6 bases). Between the trimmed V and J ends, which lost 7 bases and 10 bases, there was a span of 19 bases. The CDR3 has 13 residues. The germline CDR1 and CDR2 sequences are MDHEN and SYDVKM. The CDR3 sequence is CASNELLSQGAFF. Here the CDR3 DNA reads TGTGCCAGCAACGAGCTGTTGTCACAGGGAGCTTTCTTT.

The chain joins TRBV3-1 (or the pseudogene TRBV3-2) to TRBJ1-3; a possible D gene is TRBD1 (5 bases). Germline assignment: CDR1 LGHDT and CDR2 YNNKEL (reference sequence). The CDR3 covers 14 residues. V lost 3 bases to trimming and J lost 0 bases, with 6 bases between them. CDR3 sequence reads: CASSQTVSGNTIYF. DNA for the CDR3: TGTGCCAGCAGCCAGACAGTCTCTGGAAACACCATATATTTT.

The CDR3 is CASSLDPGGGHNEQFF. CDR3 nucleotides: TGTGCCAGCAGCTTAGACCCGGGGGGCGGCCACAATGAGCAGTTCTTC. This chain links TRBV7-9 with TRBJ2-1; D is perhaps TRBD2 (7 bases). Germline V gives CDR1 SEHNR, CDR2 FQNEAQ (reference sequence). This CDR3 has 16 amino acids. The V and J ends lost 1 base and 5 bases respectively, with 15 bases between them.